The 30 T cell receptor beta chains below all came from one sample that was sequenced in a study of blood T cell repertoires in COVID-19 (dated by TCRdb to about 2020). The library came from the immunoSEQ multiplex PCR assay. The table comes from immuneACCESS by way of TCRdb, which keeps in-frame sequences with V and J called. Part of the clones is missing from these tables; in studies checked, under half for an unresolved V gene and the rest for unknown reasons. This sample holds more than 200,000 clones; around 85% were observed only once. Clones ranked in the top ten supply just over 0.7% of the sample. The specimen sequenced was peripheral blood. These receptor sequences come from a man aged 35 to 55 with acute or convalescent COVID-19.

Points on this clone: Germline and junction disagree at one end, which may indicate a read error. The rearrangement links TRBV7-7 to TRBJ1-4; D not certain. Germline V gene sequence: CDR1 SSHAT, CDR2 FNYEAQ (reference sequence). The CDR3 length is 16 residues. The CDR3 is CASSPGSWAEGEKLFF. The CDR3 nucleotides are TGTGCTAGCAGCCCCGGTTCTTGGGCGGAGGGTGAAAAACTGTTTTTT.

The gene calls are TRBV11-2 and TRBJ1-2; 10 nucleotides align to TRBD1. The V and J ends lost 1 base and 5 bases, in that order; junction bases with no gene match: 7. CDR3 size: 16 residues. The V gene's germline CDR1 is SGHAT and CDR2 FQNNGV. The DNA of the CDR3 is TGTGCCAGCAGCTTAGCCATAGGACAGGGGGGATATGGCTACACCTTC. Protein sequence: CASSLAIGQGGYGYTF.

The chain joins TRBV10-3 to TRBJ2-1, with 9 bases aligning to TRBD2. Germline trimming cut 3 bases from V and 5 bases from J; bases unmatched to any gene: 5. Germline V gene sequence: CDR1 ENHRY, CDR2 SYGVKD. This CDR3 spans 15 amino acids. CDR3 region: CAISDTSGSNNEQFF. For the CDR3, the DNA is TGTGCCATCAGTGACACTAGCGGGTCCAACAATGAGCAGTTCTTC.

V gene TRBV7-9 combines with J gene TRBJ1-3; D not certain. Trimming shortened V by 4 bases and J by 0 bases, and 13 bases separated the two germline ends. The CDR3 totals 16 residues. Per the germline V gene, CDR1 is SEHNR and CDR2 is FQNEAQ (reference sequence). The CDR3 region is CASSSGAVSSGNTIYF. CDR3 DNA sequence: TGTGCCAGCAGCTCGGGAGCGGTGAGCTCTGGAAACACCATATATTTT. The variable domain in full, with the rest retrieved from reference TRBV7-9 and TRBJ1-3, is DTGVSQNPRHKITKRGQNVTFRCDPISEHNRLYWYRQTLGQGPEFLTYFQNEAQLEKSRLLSDRFSAERPKGSFSTLEIQRTEQGDSAMYLCASSSGAVSSGNTIYFGEGSWLTVV.

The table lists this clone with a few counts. The CDR3 loop is CASSFGGIDTQYF. The CDR3 bases are TGTGCCAGCAGTTTTGGGGGCATAGATACGCAGTATTTT. The V call is TRBV28, the J call TRBJ2-3, with a tentative D call TRBD1 (6 bases). The germline V gene has CDR1 MDHEN and CDR2 SYDVKM. Deletions cut 3 bases from V and 5 bases from J, with 9 bases between. This CDR3 comprises 13 residues.

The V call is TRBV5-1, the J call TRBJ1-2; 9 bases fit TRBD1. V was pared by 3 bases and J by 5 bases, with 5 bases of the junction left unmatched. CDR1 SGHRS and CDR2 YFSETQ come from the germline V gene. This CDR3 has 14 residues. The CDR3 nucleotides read TGCGCCAGCAGCTGGGGGGACAGGGAGTATGGCTACACCTTC. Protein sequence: CASSWGDREYGYTF.

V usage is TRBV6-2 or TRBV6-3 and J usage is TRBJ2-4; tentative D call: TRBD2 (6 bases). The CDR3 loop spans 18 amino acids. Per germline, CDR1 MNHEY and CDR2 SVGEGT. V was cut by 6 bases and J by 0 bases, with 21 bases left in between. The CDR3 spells CASRPPSKGGLAKNIQYF. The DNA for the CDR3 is TGTGCCAGCAGACCTCCCTCCAAGGGAGGTCTAGCCAAAAACATTCAGTACTTC.

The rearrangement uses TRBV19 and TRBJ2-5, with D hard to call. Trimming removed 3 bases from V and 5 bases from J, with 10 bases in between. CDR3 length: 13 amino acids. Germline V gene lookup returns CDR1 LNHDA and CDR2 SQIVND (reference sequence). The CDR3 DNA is TGTGCCAGTAGTATCGGCCTAGAGGAGACCCAGTACTTC. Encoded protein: CASSIGLEETQYF.

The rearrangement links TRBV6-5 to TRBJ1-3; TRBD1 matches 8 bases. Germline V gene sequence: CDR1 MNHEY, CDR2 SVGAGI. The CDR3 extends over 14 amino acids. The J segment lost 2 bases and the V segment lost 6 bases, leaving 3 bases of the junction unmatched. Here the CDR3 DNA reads TGTGCCAGCAGACCGGACAGGGCTGGAAACACCATATATTTT. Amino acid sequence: CASRPDRAGNTIYF.

The chain's CDR3 is CASRAGTGNTGELFF. CDR3 sequence (DNA): TGTGCCAGCAGGGCGGGGACAGGGAACACCGGGGAGCTGTTTTTT. The rearrangement uses TRBV7-8 and TRBJ2-2, with TRBD1 matching 8 bases. From germline, CDR1 is SGHVS and CDR2 FQNEAQ. The trim removed 6 bases at V and 1 base at J, leaving 4 bases unmatched. The CDR3 is made up of 15 amino acids.

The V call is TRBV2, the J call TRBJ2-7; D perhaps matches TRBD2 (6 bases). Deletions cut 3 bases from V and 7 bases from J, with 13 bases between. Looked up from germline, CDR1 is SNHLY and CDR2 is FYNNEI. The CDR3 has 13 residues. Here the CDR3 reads CASSDMGDWEQYF. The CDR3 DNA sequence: TGTGCCAGCAGTGATATGGGGGACTGGGAGCAGTACTTC.

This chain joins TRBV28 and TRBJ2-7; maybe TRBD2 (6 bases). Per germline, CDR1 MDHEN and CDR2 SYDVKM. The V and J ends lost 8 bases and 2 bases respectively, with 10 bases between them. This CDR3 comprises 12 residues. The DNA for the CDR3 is TGTGCCAGCTGGGGAGGAGCCTACGAGCAGTACTTC. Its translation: CASWGGAYEQYF.

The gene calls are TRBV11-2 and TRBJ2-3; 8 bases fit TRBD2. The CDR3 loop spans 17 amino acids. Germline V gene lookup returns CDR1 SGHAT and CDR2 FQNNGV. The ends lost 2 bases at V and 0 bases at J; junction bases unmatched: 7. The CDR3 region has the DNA TGTGCCAGCAGCTTAAGGCCAGCGGGGGAGAGCACAGATACGCAGTATTTT. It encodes CASSLRPAGESTDTQYF.

The CDR3 loop reads CASSWGTAYEQYF. The CDR3 coding sequence is TGCGCCAGCAGCTGGGGGACAGCCTACGAGCAGTACTTC. The chain couples TRBV5-1 to TRBJ2-7, with 7 bases that match TRBD1. Trimming at V came to 3 bases and at J to 2 bases, leaving 2 bases not matched to a gene. The CDR3 contains 13 residues. CDR1 and CDR2 (germline): SGHRS, YFSETQ.

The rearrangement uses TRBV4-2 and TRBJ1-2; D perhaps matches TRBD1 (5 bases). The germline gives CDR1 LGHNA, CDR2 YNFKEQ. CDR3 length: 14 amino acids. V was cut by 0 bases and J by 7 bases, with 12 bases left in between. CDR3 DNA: TGTGCCAGCAGCCAAGATCTCGGGACTTCTGGCTACACCTTC. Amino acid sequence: CASSQDLGTSGYTF.

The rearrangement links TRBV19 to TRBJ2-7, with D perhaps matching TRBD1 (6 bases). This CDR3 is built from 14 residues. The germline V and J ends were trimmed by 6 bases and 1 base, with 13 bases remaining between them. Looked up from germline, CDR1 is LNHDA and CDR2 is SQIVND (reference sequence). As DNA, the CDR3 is TGTGCCAGTAGAAGCCCGGACAGTTCCTACGAGCAGTACTTC. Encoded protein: CASRSPDSSYEQYF.

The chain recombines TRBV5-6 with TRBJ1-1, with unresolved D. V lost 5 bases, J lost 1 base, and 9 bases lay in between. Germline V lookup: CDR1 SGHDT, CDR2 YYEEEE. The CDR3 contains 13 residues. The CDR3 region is CASSWGGNTEAFF. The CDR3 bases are TGTGCCAGCAGTTGGGGAGGGAACACTGAAGCTTTCTTT.

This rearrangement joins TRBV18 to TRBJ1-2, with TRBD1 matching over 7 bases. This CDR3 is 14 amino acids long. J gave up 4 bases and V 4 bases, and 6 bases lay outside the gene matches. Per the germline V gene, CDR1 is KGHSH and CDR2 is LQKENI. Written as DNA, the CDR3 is TGTGCCAGCTCACGGGACAGTTCCATCTATGGCTACACCTTC. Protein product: CASSRDSSIYGYTF.

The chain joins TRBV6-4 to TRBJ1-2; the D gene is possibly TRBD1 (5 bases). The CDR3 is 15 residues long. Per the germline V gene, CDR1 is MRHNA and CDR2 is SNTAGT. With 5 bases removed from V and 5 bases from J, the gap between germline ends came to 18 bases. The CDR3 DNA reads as TGTGCCAGCAGTTACACAGGTCGGGGAGGTTATGGCTACACCTTC. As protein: CASSYTGRGGYGYTF.

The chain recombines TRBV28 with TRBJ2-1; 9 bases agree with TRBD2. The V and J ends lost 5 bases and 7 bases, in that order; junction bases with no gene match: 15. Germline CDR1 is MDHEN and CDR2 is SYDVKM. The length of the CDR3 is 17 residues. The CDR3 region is CASSPWVAGVVRNEQFF. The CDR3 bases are TGTGCCAGCAGTCCCTGGGTAGCGGGAGTCGTAAGAAATGAGCAGTTCTTC.

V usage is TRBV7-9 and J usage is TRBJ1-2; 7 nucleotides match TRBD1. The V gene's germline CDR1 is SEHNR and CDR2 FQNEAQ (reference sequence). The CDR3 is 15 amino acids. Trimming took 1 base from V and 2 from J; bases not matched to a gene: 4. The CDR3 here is CASSLGKGANYGYTF. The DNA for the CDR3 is TGTGCCAGCAGCTTAGGGAAGGGGGCGAACTATGGCTACACCTTC.

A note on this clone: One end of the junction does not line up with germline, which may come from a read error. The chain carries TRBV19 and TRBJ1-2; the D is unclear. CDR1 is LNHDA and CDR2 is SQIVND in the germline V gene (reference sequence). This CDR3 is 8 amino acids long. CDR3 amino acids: CASRAPRF. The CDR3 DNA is TGTGCCAGTAGAGCCCCCCGCTTC.

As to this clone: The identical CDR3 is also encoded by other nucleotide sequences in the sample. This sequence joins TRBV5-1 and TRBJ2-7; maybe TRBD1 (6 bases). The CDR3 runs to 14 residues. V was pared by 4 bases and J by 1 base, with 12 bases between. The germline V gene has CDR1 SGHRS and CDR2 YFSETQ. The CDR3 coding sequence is TGCGCCAGCAGCCTGGGACATACATCCTACGAGCAGTACTTC. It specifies CASSLGHTSYEQYF.

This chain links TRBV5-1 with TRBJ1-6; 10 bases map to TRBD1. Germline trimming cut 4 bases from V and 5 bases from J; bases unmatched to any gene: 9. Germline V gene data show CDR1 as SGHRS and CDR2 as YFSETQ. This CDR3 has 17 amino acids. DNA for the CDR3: TGCGCCAGCAGCCATACAGGACAGGGGGAAAATAATTCACCCCTCCACTTT. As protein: CASSHTGQGENNSPLHF.

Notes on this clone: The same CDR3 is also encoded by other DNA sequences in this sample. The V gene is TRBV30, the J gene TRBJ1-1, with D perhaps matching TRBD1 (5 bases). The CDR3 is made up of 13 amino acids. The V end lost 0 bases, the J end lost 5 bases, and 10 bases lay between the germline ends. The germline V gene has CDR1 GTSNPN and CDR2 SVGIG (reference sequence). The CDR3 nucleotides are TGTGCCTGGAGTGTACTCGGGGGAACTGAAGCTTTCTTT. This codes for CAWSVLGGTEAFF.

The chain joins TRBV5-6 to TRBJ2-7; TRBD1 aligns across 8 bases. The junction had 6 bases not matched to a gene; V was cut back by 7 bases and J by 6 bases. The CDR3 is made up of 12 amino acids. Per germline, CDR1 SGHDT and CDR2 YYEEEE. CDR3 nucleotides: TGTGCCAGCGGACAGGGCCCGGGCGAGCAGTACTTC. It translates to CASGQGPGEQYF. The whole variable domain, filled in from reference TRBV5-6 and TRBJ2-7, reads DAGVTQSPTHLIKTRGQQVTLRCSPKSGHDTVSWYQQALGQGPQFIFQYYEEEERQRGNFPDRFSGHQFPNYSSELNVNALLLGDSALYLCASGQGPGEQYFGPGTRLTVT.

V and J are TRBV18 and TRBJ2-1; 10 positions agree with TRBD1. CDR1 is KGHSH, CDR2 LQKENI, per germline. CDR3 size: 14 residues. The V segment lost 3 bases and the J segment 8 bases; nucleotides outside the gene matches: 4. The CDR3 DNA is TGTGCCAGCTCACCGGGACAGGGGTTTGATGAGCAGTTCTTC. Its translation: CASSPGQGFDEQFF.

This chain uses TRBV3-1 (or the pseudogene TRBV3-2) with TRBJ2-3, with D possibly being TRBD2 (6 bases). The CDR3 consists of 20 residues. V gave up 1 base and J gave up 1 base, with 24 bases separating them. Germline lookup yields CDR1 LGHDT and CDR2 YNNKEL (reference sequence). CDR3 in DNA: TGTGCCAGCAGCCAAGCAAATGGGCGGGAACCCCGGACCGGCACAGATACGCAGTATTTT. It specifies CASSQANGREPRTGTDTQYF.

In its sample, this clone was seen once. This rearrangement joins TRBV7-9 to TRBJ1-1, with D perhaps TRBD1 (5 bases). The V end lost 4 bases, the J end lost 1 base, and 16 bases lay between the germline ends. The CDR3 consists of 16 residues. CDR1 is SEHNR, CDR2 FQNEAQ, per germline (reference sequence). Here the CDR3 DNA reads TGTGCCAGCAGCTCGACAGATAGAACCCAGAACACTGAAGCTTTCTTT. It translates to CASSSTDRTQNTEAFF.

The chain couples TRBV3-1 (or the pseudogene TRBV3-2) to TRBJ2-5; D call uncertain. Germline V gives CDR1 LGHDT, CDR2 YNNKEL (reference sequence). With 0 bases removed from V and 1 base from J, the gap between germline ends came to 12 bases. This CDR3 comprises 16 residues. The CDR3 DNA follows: TGTGCCAGCAGCCAAGAATTGGAGACTCGCCAAGAGACCCAGTACTTC. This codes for CASSQELETRQETQYF.